What follows describes a single TCR beta chain. This clone's antigen is unknown. No qualities accompany the bases; no much larger clone lies one base away. Libraries were made using the immunoSEQ multiplex PCR assay. TCRdb obtained this table from immuneACCESS and retained in-frame rearrangements with V and J assigned. These tables miss some clones; where compared with another copy, unresolved V genes account for less than half of the shortfall, and the remainder is unexplained. In all, the sample holds 700,000 to 750,000 clones, and 80% to 90% of those were seen once. The ten biggest clones cover roughly 0.01% of the sample. Spanning cysteine to phenylalanine, the CDR3 consists of 21 amino acids. Just the 63-base CDR3 DNA is kept, in frame starting at base 1. CDR1 and CDR2, per the germline V gene (reference sequence), are MNHEY and SMNVEV. V loses 5 bases at its end and J loses 6 bases; junction bases beyond the gene matches: 29.

This specimen comes from a study of shared T cell receptors in the human thymus (dated by TCRdb to the early 2020s). Regarding the study in general: The study examined how self-reactive, shared T-cell receptor alpha chains are generated in the human thymus.

These data were also reused for a study on human thymus T cells. That second report states: In Finland, the donors were immunologically healthy infants who were having open corrective cardiac surgery for congenital heart defects. Thymus tissue was collected as surgical resects that were removed during corrective cardiac surgery. Both the thymic and the peripheral blood repertoires appeared to show biased V and J gene segment usage. According to the related research, thymic TCR repertoires were highly overlapping among unrelated individuals. The study characterized TCR alpha and beta repertoires from roughly eight infant thymus samples and a few related peripheral blood samples. The cohort included several male and two female infants, with donor ages spanning 7 to 244 days. Thymocytes were mechanically released from the tissue and were stored as pellets of roughly 10-32 million cells at -70 degrees C. A QIAsymphony instrument was used to extract genomic DNA from the frozen cell pellets. Using the immunoSEQ multiplex PCR assay, the TCRB and TCRAD loci were amplified from a standardized quantity of quality-controlled genomic DNA. The V(D)J region was spanned by amplicons of a length sufficient to cover the CDR3 and to identify V and J genes. Amplicon sequencing was performed on an Illumina platform through the commercial immunoSEQ service. Primer bias and sequencing errors were corrected using previously described methods, and TCRAD and TCRB definitions followed the IMGT database. Repertoires were analysed with immunoSEQ Analyzer 3.0 and VDJTools, covering basic statistics, V/J segment usage, diversity estimates, rarefaction and pairwise overlap. Chao1, ChaoE, Efron-Thisted, Shannon and inverse Simpson indices were used to estimate diversity, which was also estimated on datasets down-sampled to the smallest sample. Repertoire overlap used strict matching of CDR3 nucleotide sequence, V gene and J gene, with Jaccard-based multidimensional scaling clustering. On average, roughly 810,000 unique TCRB clonotypes were obtained from thymus samples, compared with around 78,000 from blood samples.

The sequenced sample consisted of thymocytes. The chain is assembled from TRBV27 and TRBJ2-3, with 7 bases matching TRBD1. This clonotype was obtained from a girl less than two years old with a congenital heart defect. Donor details come from another sample of the same person, matched by shared clones. The nucleotide sequence reads TGTGCCAGCAGTCTCCCACACAGGGGCACGGAGCCCAAGCCCCAAAGGGATACGCAGTATTTT. Protein translation: CASSLPHRGTEPKPQRDTQYF.